This T cell receptor (beta chain) originates from a study of neurological immune-mediated disorders. Overall study results and limits: Among expanded clones, no CDR3 amino acid sequences were shared across subjects, a pattern suggesting private repertoires in all groups.

This clonotype occurred many times. What it binds is not known. TCRdb reanalysed the 5' RACE reads using MiXCR and keeps one entry per CDR3 protein. Of tens of thousands of distinct CDR3 sequences listed, 2.6% are singletons. V was shortened by 6 bases and J by 4 bases, with 19 bases between the two germline ends. Germline loops: CDR1 SGHRS, CDR2 YFSETQ. The CDR3 is 15 amino acids. The sequenced material came from PBMCs. This sequence was found in a woman in her 30s with multiple sclerosis. The chain links TRBV5-1 to TRBJ1-2; D not certain. The CDR3 reads CASIPGGDRLYGYTF. CDR3 nucleotides: TGCGCCAGCATCCCCGGCGGTGATCGACTCTATGGCTACACCTTC.